This T cell receptor (beta chain) was recorded in a study of blood T cell repertoires in COVID-19. Study-level background: Sources were T cells, B-cell-depleted T cells, or PBMCs; the material itself was cDNA or gDNA.

This table comes from immunoSEQ multiplex PCR, and its TCRdb copy is limited to in-frame clones, with some not included. The table shows approximately 300,000 clones, with approximately 83% occurring only once. Trimming cost V 3 bases and J 3 bases; bases outside gene matches: 16. Germline V gene lookup returns CDR1 MDHEN and CDR2 SYDVKM. The CDR3 runs to 19 residues. Those who participated ranged in age from roughly 18 to 89 years and resided in 24 US areas. Participant reports of clinical history set cohort assignment. Two negative PCRs, clearance, or symptom resolution characterized the recovered Cohort 3 donors.

The clonotype originates from a woman in her 30s who had recovered from COVID-19. Sequenced: PBMCs or T cells enriched from blood (not recorded which). V usage is TRBV28 and J usage is TRBJ2-1, with 8 bases that match TRBD1. The CDR3 sequence: CASSFGVGTGALNYNEQFF. The CDR3 DNA follows: TGTGCCAGCAGTTTTGGTGTCGGGACAGGTGCCCTGAACTACAATGAGCAGTTCTTC.